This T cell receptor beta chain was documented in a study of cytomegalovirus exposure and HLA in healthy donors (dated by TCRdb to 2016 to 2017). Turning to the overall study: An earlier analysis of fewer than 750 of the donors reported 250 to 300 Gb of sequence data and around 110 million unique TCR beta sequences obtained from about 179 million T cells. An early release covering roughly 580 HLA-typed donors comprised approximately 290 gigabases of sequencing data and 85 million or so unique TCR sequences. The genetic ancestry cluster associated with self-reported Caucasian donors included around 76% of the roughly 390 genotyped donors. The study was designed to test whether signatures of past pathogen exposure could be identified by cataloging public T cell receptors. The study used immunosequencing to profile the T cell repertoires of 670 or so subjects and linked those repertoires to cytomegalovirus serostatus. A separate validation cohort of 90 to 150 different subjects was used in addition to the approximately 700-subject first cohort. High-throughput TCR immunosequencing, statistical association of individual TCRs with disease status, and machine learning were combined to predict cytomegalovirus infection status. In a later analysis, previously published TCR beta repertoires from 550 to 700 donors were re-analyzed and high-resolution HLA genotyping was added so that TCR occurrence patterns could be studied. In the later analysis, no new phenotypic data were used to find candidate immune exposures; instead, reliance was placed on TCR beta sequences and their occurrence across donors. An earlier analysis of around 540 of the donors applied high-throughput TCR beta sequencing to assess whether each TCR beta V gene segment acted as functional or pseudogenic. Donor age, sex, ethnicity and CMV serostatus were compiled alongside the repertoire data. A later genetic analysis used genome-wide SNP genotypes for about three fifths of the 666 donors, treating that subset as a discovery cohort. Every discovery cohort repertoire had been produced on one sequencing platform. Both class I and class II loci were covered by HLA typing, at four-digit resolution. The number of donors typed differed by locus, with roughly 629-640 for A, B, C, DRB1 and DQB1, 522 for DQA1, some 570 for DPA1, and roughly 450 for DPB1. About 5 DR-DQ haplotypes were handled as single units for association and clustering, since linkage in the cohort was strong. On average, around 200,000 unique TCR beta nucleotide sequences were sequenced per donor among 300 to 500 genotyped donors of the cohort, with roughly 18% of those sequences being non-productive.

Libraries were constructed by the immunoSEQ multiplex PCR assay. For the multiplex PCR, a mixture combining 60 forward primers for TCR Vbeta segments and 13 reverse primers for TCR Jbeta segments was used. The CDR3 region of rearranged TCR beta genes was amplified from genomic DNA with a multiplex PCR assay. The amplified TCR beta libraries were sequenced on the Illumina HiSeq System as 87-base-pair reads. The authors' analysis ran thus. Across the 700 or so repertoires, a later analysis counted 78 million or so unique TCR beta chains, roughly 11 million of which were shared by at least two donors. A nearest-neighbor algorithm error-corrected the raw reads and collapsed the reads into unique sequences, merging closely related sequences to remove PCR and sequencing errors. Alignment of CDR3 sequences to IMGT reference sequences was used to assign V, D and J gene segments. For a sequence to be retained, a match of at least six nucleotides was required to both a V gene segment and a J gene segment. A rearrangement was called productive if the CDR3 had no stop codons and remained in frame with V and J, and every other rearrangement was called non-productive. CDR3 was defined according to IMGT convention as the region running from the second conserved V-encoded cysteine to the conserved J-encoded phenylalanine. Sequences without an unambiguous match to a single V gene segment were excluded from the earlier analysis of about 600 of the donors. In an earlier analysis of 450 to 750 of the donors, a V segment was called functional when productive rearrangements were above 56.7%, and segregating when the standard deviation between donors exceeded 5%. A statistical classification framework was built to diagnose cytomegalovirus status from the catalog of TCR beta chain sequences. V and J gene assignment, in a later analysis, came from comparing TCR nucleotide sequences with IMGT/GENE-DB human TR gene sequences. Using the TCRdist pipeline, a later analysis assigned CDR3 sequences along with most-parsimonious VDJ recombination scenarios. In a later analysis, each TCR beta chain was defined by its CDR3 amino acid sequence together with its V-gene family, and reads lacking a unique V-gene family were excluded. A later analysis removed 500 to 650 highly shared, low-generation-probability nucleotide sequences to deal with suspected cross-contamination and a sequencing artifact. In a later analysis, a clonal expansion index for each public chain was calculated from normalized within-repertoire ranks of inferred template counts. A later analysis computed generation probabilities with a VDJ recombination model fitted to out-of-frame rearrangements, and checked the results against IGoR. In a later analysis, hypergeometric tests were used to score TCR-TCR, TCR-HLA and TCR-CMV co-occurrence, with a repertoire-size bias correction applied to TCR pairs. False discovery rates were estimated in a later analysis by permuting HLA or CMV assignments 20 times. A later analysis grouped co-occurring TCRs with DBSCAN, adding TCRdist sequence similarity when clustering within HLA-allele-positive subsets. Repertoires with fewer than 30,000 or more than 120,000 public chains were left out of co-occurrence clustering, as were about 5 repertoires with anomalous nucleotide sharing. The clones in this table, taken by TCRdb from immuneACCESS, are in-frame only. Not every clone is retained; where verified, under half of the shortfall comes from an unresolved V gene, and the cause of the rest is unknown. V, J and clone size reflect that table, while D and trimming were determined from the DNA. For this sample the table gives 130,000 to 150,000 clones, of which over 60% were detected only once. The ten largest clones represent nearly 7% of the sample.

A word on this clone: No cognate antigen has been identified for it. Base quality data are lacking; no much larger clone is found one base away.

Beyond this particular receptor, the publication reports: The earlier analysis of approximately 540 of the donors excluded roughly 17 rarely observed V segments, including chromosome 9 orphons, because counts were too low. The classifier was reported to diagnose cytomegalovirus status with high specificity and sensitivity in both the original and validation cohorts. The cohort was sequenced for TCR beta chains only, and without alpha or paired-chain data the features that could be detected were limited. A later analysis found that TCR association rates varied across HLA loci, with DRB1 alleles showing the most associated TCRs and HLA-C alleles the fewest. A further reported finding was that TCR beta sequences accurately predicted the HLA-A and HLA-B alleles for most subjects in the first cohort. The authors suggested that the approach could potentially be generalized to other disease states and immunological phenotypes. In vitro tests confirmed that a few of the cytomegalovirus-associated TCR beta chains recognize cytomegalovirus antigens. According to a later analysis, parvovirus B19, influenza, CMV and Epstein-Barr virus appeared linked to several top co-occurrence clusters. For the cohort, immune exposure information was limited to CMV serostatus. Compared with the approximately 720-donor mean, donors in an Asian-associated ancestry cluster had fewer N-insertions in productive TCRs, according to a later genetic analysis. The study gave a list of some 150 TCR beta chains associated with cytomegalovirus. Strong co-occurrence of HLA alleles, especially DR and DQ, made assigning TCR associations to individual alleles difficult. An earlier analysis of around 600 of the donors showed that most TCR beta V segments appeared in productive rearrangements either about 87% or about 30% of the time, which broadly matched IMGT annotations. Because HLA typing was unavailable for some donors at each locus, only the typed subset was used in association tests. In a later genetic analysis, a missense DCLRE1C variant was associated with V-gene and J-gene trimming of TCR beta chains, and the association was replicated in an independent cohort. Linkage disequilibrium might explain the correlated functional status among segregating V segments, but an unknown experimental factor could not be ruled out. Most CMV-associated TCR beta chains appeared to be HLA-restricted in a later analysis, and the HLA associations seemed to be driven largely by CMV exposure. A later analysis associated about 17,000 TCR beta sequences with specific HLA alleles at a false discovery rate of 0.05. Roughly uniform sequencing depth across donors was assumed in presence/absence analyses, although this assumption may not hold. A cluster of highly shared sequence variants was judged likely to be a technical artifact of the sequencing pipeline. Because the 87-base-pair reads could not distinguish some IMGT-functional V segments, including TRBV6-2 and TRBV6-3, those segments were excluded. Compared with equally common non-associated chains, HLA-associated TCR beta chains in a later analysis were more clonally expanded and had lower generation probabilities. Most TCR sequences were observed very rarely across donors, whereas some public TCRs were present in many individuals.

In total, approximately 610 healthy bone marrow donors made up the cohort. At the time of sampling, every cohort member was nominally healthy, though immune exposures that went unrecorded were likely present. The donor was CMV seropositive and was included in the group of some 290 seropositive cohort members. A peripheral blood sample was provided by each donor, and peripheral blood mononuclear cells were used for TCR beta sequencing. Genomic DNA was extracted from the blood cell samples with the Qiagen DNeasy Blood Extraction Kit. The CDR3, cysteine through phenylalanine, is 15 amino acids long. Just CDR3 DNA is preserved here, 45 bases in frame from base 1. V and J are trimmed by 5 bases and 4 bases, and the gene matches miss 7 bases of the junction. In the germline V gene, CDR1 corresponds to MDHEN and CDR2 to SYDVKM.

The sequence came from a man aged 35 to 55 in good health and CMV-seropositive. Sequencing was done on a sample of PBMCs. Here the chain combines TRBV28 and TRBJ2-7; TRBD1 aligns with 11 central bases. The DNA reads TGTGCCAGCAGTGCCTCCGGGACAGGGGGTTACGAGCAGTACTTC. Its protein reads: CASSASGTGGYEQYF.